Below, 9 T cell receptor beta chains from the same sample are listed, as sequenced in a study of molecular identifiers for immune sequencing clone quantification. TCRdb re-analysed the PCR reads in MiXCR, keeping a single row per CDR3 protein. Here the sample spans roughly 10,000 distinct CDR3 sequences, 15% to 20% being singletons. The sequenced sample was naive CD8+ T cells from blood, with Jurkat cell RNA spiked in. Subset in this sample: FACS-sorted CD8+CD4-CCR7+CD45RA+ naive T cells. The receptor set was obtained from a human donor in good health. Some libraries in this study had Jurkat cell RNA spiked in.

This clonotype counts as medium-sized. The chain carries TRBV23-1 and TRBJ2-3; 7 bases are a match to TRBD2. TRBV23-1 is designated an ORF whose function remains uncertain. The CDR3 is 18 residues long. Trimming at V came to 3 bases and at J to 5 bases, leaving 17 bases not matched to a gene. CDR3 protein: CASSHSSLREGLGDTQYF. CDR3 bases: TGCGCCAGCAGTCATTCCAGTCTGAGGGAGGGCCTCGGAGATACGCAGTATTTT.

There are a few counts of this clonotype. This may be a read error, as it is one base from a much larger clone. The CDR3: CVSREDVWDEKLFF. The CDR3 DNA follows: TGTGTCAGCAGGGAGGACGTCTGGGATGAAAAACTGTTTTTT. V usage is TRBV27 and J usage is TRBJ1-4, with a possible D match to TRBD1 (5 bases). CDR3 size: 14 residues. Germline V gene data show CDR1 as MNHEY and CDR2 as SMNVEV (reference sequence). Based on the CDR3 plus reference TRBV27 and TRBJ1-4, the full variable domain is EAQVTQNPRYLITVTGKKLTVTCSQNMNHEYMSWYRQDPGLGLRQIYYSMNVEVTDKGDVPEGYKVSRKEKRNFPLILESPSPNQTSLYFCVSREDVWDEKLFFGSGTQLSVL.

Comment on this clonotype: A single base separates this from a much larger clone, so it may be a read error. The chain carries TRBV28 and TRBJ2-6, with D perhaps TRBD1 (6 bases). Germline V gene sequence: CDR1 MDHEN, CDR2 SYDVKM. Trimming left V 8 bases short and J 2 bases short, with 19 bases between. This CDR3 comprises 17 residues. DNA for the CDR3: TGTGCCAGCCGTCTCGGACAGTGGGGCGCTGGGGCCAACGTCCTGACTTTC. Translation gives CASRLGQWGAGANVLTF.

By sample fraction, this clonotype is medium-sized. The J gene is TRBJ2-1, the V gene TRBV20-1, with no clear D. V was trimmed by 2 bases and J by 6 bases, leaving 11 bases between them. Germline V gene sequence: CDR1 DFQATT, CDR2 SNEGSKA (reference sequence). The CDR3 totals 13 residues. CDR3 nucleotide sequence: TGCAGTGCTAGATTGTCCGCCAGCAATGAGCAGTTCTTC. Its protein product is CSARLSASNEQFF.

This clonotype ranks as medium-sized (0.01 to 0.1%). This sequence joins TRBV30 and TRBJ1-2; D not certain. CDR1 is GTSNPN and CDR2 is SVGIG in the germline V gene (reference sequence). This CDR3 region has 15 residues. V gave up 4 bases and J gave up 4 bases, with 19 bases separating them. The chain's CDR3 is CAWMRRGSVGYGYTF. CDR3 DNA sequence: TGTGCCTGGATGCGGAGAGGTTCGGTGGGCTATGGCTACACCTTC.

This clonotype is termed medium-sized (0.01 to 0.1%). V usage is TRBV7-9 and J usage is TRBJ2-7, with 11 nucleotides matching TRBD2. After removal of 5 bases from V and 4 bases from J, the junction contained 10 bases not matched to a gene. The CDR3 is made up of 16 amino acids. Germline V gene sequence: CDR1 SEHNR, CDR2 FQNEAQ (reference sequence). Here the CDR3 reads CASSPNSGRALYEQYF. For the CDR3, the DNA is TGTGCCAGCAGCCCGAATAGCGGGAGGGCCTTGTACGAGCAGTACTTC. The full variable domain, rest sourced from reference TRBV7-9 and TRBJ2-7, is DTGVSQNPRHKITKRGQNVTFRCDPISEHNRLYWYRQTLGQGPEFLTYFQNEAQLEKSRLLSDRFSAERPKGSFSTLEIQRTEQGDSAMYLCASSPNSGRALYEQYFGPGTRLTVT.

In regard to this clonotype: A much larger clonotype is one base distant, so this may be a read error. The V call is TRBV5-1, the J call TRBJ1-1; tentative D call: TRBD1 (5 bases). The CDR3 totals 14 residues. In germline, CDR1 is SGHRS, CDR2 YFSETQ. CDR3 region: CASNLGGERTEAFF. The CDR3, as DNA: TGCGCCAGCAACTTGGGGGGGGAGCGCACTGAAGCTTTCTTT.

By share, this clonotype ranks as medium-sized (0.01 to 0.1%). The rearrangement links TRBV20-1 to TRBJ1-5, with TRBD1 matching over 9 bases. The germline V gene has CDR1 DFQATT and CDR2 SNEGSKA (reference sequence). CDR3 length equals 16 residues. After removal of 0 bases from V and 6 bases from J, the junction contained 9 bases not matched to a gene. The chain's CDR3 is CSARDWLGTGLQPQHF. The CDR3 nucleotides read TGCAGTGCTAGAGATTGGCTCGGGACAGGGCTTCAGCCCCAGCATTTT.

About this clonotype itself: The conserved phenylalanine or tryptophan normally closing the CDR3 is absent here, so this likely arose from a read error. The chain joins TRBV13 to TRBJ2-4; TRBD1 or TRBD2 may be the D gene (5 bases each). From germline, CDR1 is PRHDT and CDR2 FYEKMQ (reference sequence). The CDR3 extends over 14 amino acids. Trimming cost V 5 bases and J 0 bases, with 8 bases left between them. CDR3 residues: CASSPRGAKNIQYI. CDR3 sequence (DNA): TGTGCCAGCAGCCCGAGGGGAGCCAAAAACATTCAGTACATC.